This T cell receptor beta chain was captured by sequencing in a study of cytomegalovirus exposure and HLA in healthy donors. Whole-study findings and limits: Roughly 170 TCR beta chains were listed as cytomegalovirus-associated. Judged likely to be a sequencing artifact was a cluster of highly shared sequence variants. One variant, a missense change in DCLRE1C, was linked in a later analysis to TCR beta V- and J-gene trimming. CMV serostatus was the sole immune exposure information available.

Of note for this clone: Its antigen is still unknown.

Primers included in the PCR were 60 Vbeta and 13 Jbeta primers. Here immunoSEQ multiplex PCR was the method, and the copy in TCRdb shows in-frame clones only, minus some. This sample has 150,000 or so clones, with roughly 80% found just once. The CDR3 totals 13 residues. V lost 10 bases and J lost 8; bases outside the gene matches: 8. Germline loops: CDR1 ENHRY, CDR2 SYGVKD. The chain links TRBV10-3 to TRBJ1-4; 9 positions match TRBD1. The sequenced sample consisted of PBMCs. The TCR sequence derives from a woman between 18 and 29 years old in good health and CMV-seronegative. The CDR3 sequence is CAKYRDRAEKLFF. CDR3 DNA sequence: TGTGCCAAGTACCGGGACAGGGCCGAAAAACTGTTTTTT.